Here is one TCR beta chain with its context. These data are taken from a study of shared T cell receptors in the human thymus. Assay used: immunoSEQ multiplex PCR; TCRdb lists only in-frame clones, some missing. The sample has about 660,000 clones; about 89% are singletons. Between the trimmed V and J ends, which lost 3 bases and 6 bases, there was a span of 8 bases. In germline, CDR1 is DFQATT, CDR2 SNEGSKA (reference sequence). The CDR3 covers 11 residues. These records were also assigned to another study, of human thymus T cells.

The clonotype comes from a boy under two years old with a congenital heart defect. The chain is built from TRBV20-1 and TRBJ1-2; no firm D call. Sequenced material: thymocytes. This chain's CDR3 is CSARGAHGYTF. Here the CDR3 DNA reads TGCAGTGCTAGGGGCGCACATGGCTACACCTTC.